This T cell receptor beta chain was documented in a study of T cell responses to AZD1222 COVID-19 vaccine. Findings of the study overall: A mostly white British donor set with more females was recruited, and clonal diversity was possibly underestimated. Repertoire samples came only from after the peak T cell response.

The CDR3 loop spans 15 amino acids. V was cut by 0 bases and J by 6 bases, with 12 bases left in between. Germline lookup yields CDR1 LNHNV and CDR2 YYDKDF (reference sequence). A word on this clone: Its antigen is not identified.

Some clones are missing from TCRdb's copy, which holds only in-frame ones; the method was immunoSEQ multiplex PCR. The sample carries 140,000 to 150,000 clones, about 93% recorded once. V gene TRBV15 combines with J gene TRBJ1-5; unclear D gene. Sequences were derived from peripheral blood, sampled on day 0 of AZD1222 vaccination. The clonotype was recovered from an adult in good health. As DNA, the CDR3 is TGTGCCACCAGCAGAGATGAGGGAGTAGGTCAGCCCCAGCATTTT. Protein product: CATSRDEGVGQPQHF. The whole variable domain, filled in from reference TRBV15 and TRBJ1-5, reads DAMVIQNPRYQVTQFGKPVTLSCSQTLNHNVMYWYQQKSSQAPKLLFHYYDKDFNNEADTPDNFQSRRPNTSFCFLDIRSPGLGDTAMYLCATSRDEGVGQPQHFGDGTRLSIL.